This TCR beta chain was documented in a study of CD4+ T cells in melanoma. Study results and limitations: In melanoma, neoantigen-specific CD4+ T cells reportedly differed in differentiation state. A reported correlation linked neoantigen-specific CD4+ T cells to CD8+, macrophage and B cell function.

Details on this clone: The antigen is undetermined.

Germline V gene data show CDR1 as GTSNPN and CDR2 as SVGIG (reference sequence). The CDR3 is 15 amino acids. Profiling relied on immunoSEQ multiplex PCR, and the TCRdb table lists in-frame clones only, not all of them. The sample yields more than 90,000 clones, about 90% seen once. The chain carries TRBV30 and TRBJ2-5; 15 bases fit TRBD2. The DNA end favors TRBJ2-7, so the J call may be wrong. Sequencing input: peripheral blood. This sequence was found in a human donor with melanoma. The CDR3 spells CAWSGGTSGGREQYF. The CDR3 coding sequence is TGTGCCTGGAGTGGTGGGACTAGCGGGGGGCGCGAGCAGTACTTC.